This T cell receptor (beta chain) was recorded in a study of T cell responses to AZD1222 COVID-19 vaccine. Study-wide points: Donors were chiefly white British, with a greater number of females, and clonal diversity was perhaps underestimated. Baseline seropositives among AZD1222 recipients totaled only 5 or 6. Only after the peak T cell response were repertoires sampled. Spike-specific TCR depth and breadth grew after two AZD1222 doses.

Of note for this clone: Its antigen remains unknown.

Libraries were prepared by immunoSEQ multiplex PCR; TCRdb keeps only in-frame clonotypes and omits some of them. This table holds more than 85,000 clones, about 90% found once. Trimming cost V 6 bases and J 6 bases, with 10 bases left between them. The CDR3 loop spans 12 amino acids. This specimen was peripheral blood, taken 28 days after the second AZD1222 dose. The source is an adult who received the AZD1222 COVID-19 vaccine. V is TRBV12-3 or TRBV12-4 and J is TRBJ2-3; D is unclear. This CDR3 reads CASSPDWDTQYF. The CDR3 bases are TGTGCCAGCAGCCCCGACTGGGATACGCAGTATTTT.